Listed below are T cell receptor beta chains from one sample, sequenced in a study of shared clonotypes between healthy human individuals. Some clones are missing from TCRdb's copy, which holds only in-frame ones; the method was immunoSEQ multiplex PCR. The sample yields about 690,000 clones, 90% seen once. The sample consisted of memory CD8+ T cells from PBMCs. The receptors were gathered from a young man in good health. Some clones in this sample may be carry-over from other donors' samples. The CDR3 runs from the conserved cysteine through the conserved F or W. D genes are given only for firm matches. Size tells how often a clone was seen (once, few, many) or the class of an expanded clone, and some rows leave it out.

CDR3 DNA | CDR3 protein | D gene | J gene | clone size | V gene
TGTGCCAGCAGTTTGAGAGGGTCCTACAATGAGCAGTTCTTC | CASSLRGSYNEQFF | - | TRBJ2-1 | - | TRBV27
TGTGCCAGTAGTATTAGCGGGAGAGGCTACGAGCAGTACTTC | CASSISGRGYEQYF | TRBD2 | TRBJ2-7 | - | TRBV19
TGTGCCAGCAGCCACAGGGACCGCTCCTACAATGAGCAGTTCTTC | CASSHRDRSYNEQFF | - | TRBJ2-1 | once | TRBV6-1
TGTGCCAGCAGCTCGAGGGACAGGGAGGGGTACGAGCAGTACTTC | CASSSRDREGYEQYF | TRBD1 | TRBJ2-7 | - | TRBV11-2
TGTGCCAGCAGGGGCCCTGAGGTACAAGAGACCCAGTACTTC | CASRGPEVQETQYF | - | TRBJ2-5 | once | TRBV28
TGTGCCAGCAGTTCTAGACTAGTCGGCAATGAGCAGTTCTTC | CASSSRLVGNEQFF | - | TRBJ2-1 | - | TRBV6-6
TGTGCCAGTAGTGGGGTTTGGACAGGGGACACAGATACGCAGTATTTT | CASSGVWTGDTDTQYF | TRBD1 | TRBJ2-3 | - | TRBV19
TGCAGCGCTCCGGGACAGGGGGCCTGGGAGGAGCAGTTCTTC | CSAPGQGAWEEQFF | TRBD1 | TRBJ2-1 | - | TRBV29-1
TGTGCCAGCAGCTTAGTACGGGGCTCCTACAATGAGCAGTTCTTC | CASSLVRGSYNEQFF | - | TRBJ2-1 | - | TRBV7-2
TGTGCCAGCAGTCGTACCCTCTGGTCAGACAACAATGAGCAGTTCTTC | CASSRTLWSDNNEQFF | - | TRBJ2-1 | - | TRBV2
TGTGCCAGCAGGGACACCGAGCAGTACTTC | CASRDTEQYF | - | TRBJ2-7 | - | TRBV6-1
TGTGCCAGCAGTGTGGGGACAGGGTCTGAAGCTTTCTTT | CASSVGTGSEAFF | TRBD1 | TRBJ1-1 | - | TRBV6-4
TGCGCCAGCAGCCAAGATCAGGTTGAGCAGTTCTTC | CASSQDQVEQFF | - | TRBJ2-1 | - | TRBV4-1
TGTGCCAGCAGCTTAGAGGGGGAGGGCCGGCCAGATACGCAGTATTTT | CASSLEGEGRPDTQYF | - | TRBJ2-3 | few | TRBV7-2
TGTGCCAGCAGCCCACGTTCACAGGGCATAGGTGAGCAGTACTTC | CASSPRSQGIGEQYF | - | TRBJ2-7 | - | TRBV11-2
TGCGCCAGCAGTGGACCGAGCGACAGGGAAGAGCAGTACTTC | CASSGPSDREEQYF | TRBD1 | TRBJ2-7 | once | TRBV10-2
TGTGCCAGCAAGGCCCGGACCGGGACAGGGTCGTACACCATATATTTT | CASKARTGTGSYTIYF | TRBD1 | TRBJ1-3 | - | TRBV27
TGTGCCAGCAGCTACGGACAAAGGAGCACAGATACGCAGTATTTT | CASSYGQRSTDTQYF | - | TRBJ2-3 | - | TRBV5-8
TGTGCCAGCAATATGCCTAGCGGGAGGGTGGGCTCCTACAATGAGCAGTTCTTC | CASNMPSGRVGSYNEQFF | TRBD2 | TRBJ2-1 | - | TRBV7-9
TGTGCCAGCACCACTCGGAGGGCTAAAGGGACCGGGGAGCTGTTTTTT | CASTTRRAKGTGELFF | - | TRBJ2-2 | - | TRBV28
TGTGCCAGCACTCCATGGGGTGGGAAAGGCAATGAGCAGTTCTTC | CASTPWGGKGNEQFF | - | TRBJ2-1 | - | TRBV2
TGTGCCAGCAGTGAAGGGTTTCACACTGAAGCTTTCTTT | CASSEGFHTEAFF | - | TRBJ1-1 | - | TRBV2
TGTGCCAGCAGCCCCATCGTGGAGGGAGTAGAGACCCAGTACTTC | CASSPIVEGVETQYF | - | TRBJ2-5 | - | TRBV11-2
TGCGCCAGCAGCTTGGAGGTGGGGCGGAATAATTCACCCCTCCACTTT | CASSLEVGRNNSPLHF | - | TRBJ1-6 | - | TRBV5-1
TGCGCCAGCAGCTGGGAAGCAGCGAACACTGAAGCTTTCTTT | CASSWEAANTEAFF | - | TRBJ1-1 | - | TRBV5-1
TGTGCCAGCAGTGAAGTCCGCGGGGATGGCTACACCTTC | CASSEVRGDGYTF | - | TRBJ1-2 | - | TRBV6-1
TGTGCCAGTAGTCTAACAGGATACACCGGGGAGCTGTTTTTT | CASSLTGYTGELFF | - | TRBJ2-2 | - | TRBV19
TGTGCCACCAGCAGAGATGCTAGCGGGTTCTCCTACGAGCAGTACTTC | CATSRDASGFSYEQYF | TRBD2 | TRBJ2-7 | once | TRBV15
TGTGCCAGCAGCGTAGGTCGGGGAGGCTCCTACAATGAGCAGTTCTTC | CASSVGRGGSYNEQFF | - | TRBJ2-1 | - | TRBV9
TGTGCCACCGAAACACGGACAGGTCCCCCCGAAGCTTTCTTT | CATETRTGPPEAFF | TRBD1 | TRBJ1-1 | once | TRBV27
TGTGCCTCCCCGACAGGGGGGGTTGGCTACACCTTC | CASPTGGVGYTF | TRBD1 | TRBJ1-2 | - | TRBV30
TGTGCCAGCAGAGGGACGGCCTCCTACAATGAGCAGTTCTTC | CASRGTASYNEQFF | - | TRBJ2-1 | - | TRBV6-5
TGCAGCGTCGATCCACCCTCCTATGGCTACACCTTC | CSVDPPSYGYTF | - | TRBJ1-2 | - | TRBV29-1
TGTGCCAGTAGTATGCCCCATTGGCGCGAGCGGGAAAACGGGGAGCTGTTTTTT | CASSMPHWRERENGELFF | TRBD2 | TRBJ2-2 | - | TRBV19
TGTGCCAGCAGTTTCGGATACGAGCAGTACTTC | CASSFGYEQYF | - | TRBJ2-7 | once | TRBV27
TGTGCCAGCAGTTTAGGTTTGCAGGGGCCCTATCTTGAGCAGTACTTC | CASSLGLQGPYLEQYF | - | TRBJ2-7 | - | TRBV28
TGTGCCAGCAGCGCTAGCGGGGAGAACACCGGGGAGCTGTTTTTT | CASSASGENTGELFF | TRBD2 | TRBJ2-2 | - | TRBV6-5
TGTGCCAGTAGTGGGGGGGGACCCTACAATGAGCAGTTCTTC | CASSGGGPYNEQFF | TRBD2 | TRBJ2-1 | - | TRBV27
TGTGCCAGCAGTCTGACCGAGAACACTGAAGCTTTCTTT | CASSLTENTEAFF | - | TRBJ1-1 | - | TRBV28
TGTGCCAGCAGCTTATTGGGGGACGGCTATGGCTACACCTTC | CASSLLGDGYGYTF | - | TRBJ1-2 | - | TRBV7-9
TGTGCCAGCAGTGACTGGGGGGCCGGGGAGCTGTTTTTT | CASSDWGAGELFF | - | TRBJ2-2 | - | TRBV2
TGTGCCAGTAGTATCACCGGACAGGGGAATCAGCCCCAGCATTTT | CASSITGQGNQPQHF | TRBD1 | TRBJ1-5 | - | TRBV19
TGTGCCAGCAGCTTAGGTACTTTACTAGCGGGATTCGATGAGCAGTTCTTC | CASSLGTLLAGFDEQFF | TRBD2 | TRBJ2-1 | - | TRBV7-9
TGTGCCAGCAGCGGGGGGACAGGGGGCAGGGATGAGCAGTTCTTC | CASSGGTGGRDEQFF | TRBD1 | TRBJ2-1 | - | TRBV5-4
TGTGCCAGCAGTTATATCCGTGGGTGGGAGCAGTACTTC | CASSYIRGWEQYF | - | TRBJ2-7 | - | TRBV27
TGCAGCGGCAACAGGGGACACGAGCAGTACTTC | CSGNRGHEQYF | TRBD1 | TRBJ2-7 | - | TRBV29-1
TGCGCCAGCAGCTTGAATGCACAGTACACTGAAGCTTTCTTT | CASSLNAQYTEAFF | - | TRBJ1-1 | - | TRBV5-1
TGTGCCAGCAGCGTGGGGGTGCAGAGCTACGAGCAGTACTTC | CASSVGVQSYEQYF | - | TRBJ2-7 | - | TRBV9
TGTGCCAGCGGGTCCCTAGCGGGGGTCTACACCGGGGAGCTGTTTTTT | CASGSLAGVYTGELFF | TRBD2 | TRBJ2-2 | - | TRBV9
TGCAGCGTTGAGAAAGAAACCTCCTACGAGCAGTACTTC | CSVEKETSYEQYF | - | TRBJ2-7 | - | TRBV29-1
TGTGCCAGCAGCTCGAGGGGGGGAGAGCCCTCCTACGAGCAGTACTTC | CASSSRGGEPSYEQYF | - | TRBJ2-7 | - | TRBV5-6
TGTGCCAGCAGTTTTCGCACAGCAGGCACTGAAGCTTTCTTT | CASSFRTAGTEAFF | - | TRBJ1-1 | few | TRBV28
TGTGCCAGCAGCCCTCTAGCGGGGAGCTCCTACGAGCAGTACTTC | CASSPLAGSSYEQYF | TRBD2 | TRBJ2-7 | - | TRBV9
TGTGCCAGCAGCTCGCTCTTACCGGAGAATGAGCAGTTCTTC | CASSSLLPENEQFF | - | TRBJ2-1 | - | TRBV11-2
TGTGCCAGCAGCCCCGGAGCGCGCATACAAGAGACCCAGTACTTC | CASSPGARIQETQYF | - | TRBJ2-5 | - | TRBV9
TGTGCCAGCAGCTCCACAGGTGGGCCATATGGCTACACCTTC | CASSSTGGPYGYTF | - | TRBJ1-2 | - | TRBV7-8
TGCGCCAGCAGCCAAGATAGGTTAGGACAGGGTCGCACAGATACGCAGTATTTT | CASSQDRLGQGRTDTQYF | TRBD1 | TRBJ2-3 | - | TRBV4-1